This entry describes one TCR beta chain. The target antigen is unknown. V lost 1 base, J lost 2 bases, and 16 bases lay in between. In germline, CDR1 is SGDLS, CDR2 YYNGEE. This CDR3 has 16 residues. This entry comes from a study of cytomegalovirus exposure and HLA in healthy donors. Study as a whole: The roughly 120 million unique TCR beta sequences, from around 200 million T cells, were found by an earlier analysis. The study, taken as a whole, reports: Among immune exposure information, only CMV serostatus was available.

It was with 60 Vbeta and 13 Jbeta primers that the PCR ran. Method: immunoSEQ multiplex PCR; TCRdb's copy keeps in-frame clones and lacks some. The sample consists of about 140,000 clones, roughly 85% of them appearing once. The TCR originated in a male donor in good health and CMV-seronegative. The sequencing sample was made of PBMCs. The rearrangement links TRBV9 to TRBJ2-7; perhaps TRBD2 as D (5 bases). The CDR3 here is CASSVRGSVSPYEQYF. The CDR3 DNA reads as TGTGCCAGCAGCGTAAGAGGGAGCGTATCCCCCTACGAGCAGTACTTC.